This passage covers 9 T cell receptor beta chains from one sample sequenced in a study of blood T cell repertoires in COVID-19 (dated by TCRdb to 2020 to 2021). To prepare the library, the immunoSEQ multiplex PCR assay was applied. TCRdb retrieved this table from immuneACCESS and kept in-frame rearrangements only. Not all clones are present; in checked studies, unresolved V genes account for under half, and no reason is known for the remainder. This sample comprises about 140,000 clones, around 87% of them detected only once. Jointly, the top ten make up less than 10% of the sample. Source material: peripheral blood. The receptor source for this set is a woman aged 50 to 60 with active or convalescent COVID-19.

V and J are TRBV7-2 and TRBJ2-7; the match to TRBD1 covers 7 bases. The CDR3 length is 16 residues. V gave up 0 bases and J gave up 4 bases; unmatched junction bases: 9. CDR1 and CDR2 from the germline V gene are SGHTA and FQGNSA. The CDR3 nucleotides are TGTGCCAGCAGCTTAGCAGGGGGCTCAGGGTTGTACGAGCAGTACTTC. Protein product: CASSLAGGSGLYEQYF.

The chain joins TRBV7-3 to TRBJ2-3; D not certain. This CDR3 is built from 14 residues. The ends were cut back, 0 bases at V and 3 bases at J, with 7 bases in the middle. Looked up from germline, CDR1 is SGHTA and CDR2 is FQGTGA. DNA of the CDR3: TGTGCCAGCAGCTTAACGCAGTGGACAGATACGCAGTATTTT. Protein product: CASSLTQWTDTQYF.

This chain uses TRBV3-1 (or the pseudogene TRBV3-2) with TRBJ2-7, with TRBD2 matching 7 bases. Trimming at V came to 3 bases and at J to 5 bases, leaving 7 bases not matched to a gene. Looked up from germline, CDR1 is LGHDT and CDR2 is YNNKEL (reference sequence). CDR3 length equals 14 residues. The CDR3 reads CASSHSGASHEQYF. The CDR3 bases are TGTGCCAGCAGCCACAGCGGGGCGTCCCACGAGCAGTACTTC.

On this clone: This CDR3 is also generated by other DNA sequences in the sample. V usage is TRBV18 and J usage is TRBJ1-2; TRBD1 aligns across 8 bases. The length of the CDR3 is 13 residues. Trimming removed 3 bases from V and 4 bases from J; junction bases left unmatched: 1. Germline CDR1 reads KGHSH; CDR2 reads LQKENI. The CDR3 DNA follows: TGTGCCAGCTCACCCGACAGGGGCTATGGCTACACCTTC. This gives the protein CASSPDRGYGYTF.

V and J are TRBV5-6 and TRBJ1-1; no clear D gene. This CDR3 is 15 amino acids long. V lost 4 bases to trimming and J lost 3 bases, with 16 bases between them. Per germline, CDR1 SGHDT and CDR2 YYEEEE. The CDR3 DNA reads as TGTGCCAGCAGCCTCTTCTTACCGGGGTACACTGAAGCTTTCTTT. This sequence encodes CASSLFLPGYTEAFF.

The J gene is TRBJ1-1, the V gene TRBV19, with TRBD1 identical over 9 bases. This CDR3 is built from 13 residues. With 5 bases clipped from V and 5 bases from J, the junction kept 3 bases outside the gene matches. The germline gives CDR1 LNHDA, CDR2 SQIVND (reference sequence). The CDR3 protein is CASSGTGRTEAFF. CDR3 in DNA: TGTGCCAGTAGTGGGACAGGGCGGACTGAAGCTTTCTTT. The full variable domain, in which reference TRBV19 and TRBJ1-1 provide the parts outside the CDR3, is DGGITQSPKYLFRKEGQNVTLSCEQNLNHDAMYWYRQDPGQGLRLIYYSQIVNDFQKGDIAEGYSVSREKKESFPLTVTSAQKNPTAFYLCASSGTGRTEAFFGQGTRLTVV.

The rearrangement joins TRBV9 to TRBJ1-3; a weak D match, TRBD1 (5 bases). V was pared by 3 bases and J by 0 bases, with 19 bases between. Germline loops: CDR1 SGDLS, CDR2 YYNGEE. The CDR3 totals 18 residues. The CDR3 loop reads CASSGLRGGTYSGNTIYF. CDR3 bases: TGTGCCAGCAGCGGTTTAAGAGGAGGGACCTACTCTGGAAACACCATATATTTT.

The J gene is TRBJ2-5, the V gene TRBV11-2; the match to TRBD2 covers 10 bases. CDR1 SGHAT and CDR2 FQNNGV come from the germline V gene. J gave up 2 bases and V 7 bases, and 13 bases lay outside the gene matches. The CDR3 has 17 residues. Here the CDR3 DNA reads TGTGCCAGCACCCCGGGGCCTAGCGGGGGACCGCAAGAGACCCAGTACTTC. As protein: CASTPGPSGGPQETQYF.

The chain has TRBV7-2 and TRBJ1-5; D unresolved. The CDR3 runs to 13 residues. Between the trimmed V and J ends, which lost 4 bases and 1 base, there was a span of 5 bases. The germline CDR1 and CDR2 sequences are SGHTA and FQGNSA. The CDR3 sequence: CASSSASNQPQHF. The CDR3 DNA reads TGTGCCAGCAGCTCCGCGAGCAATCAGCCCCAGCATTTT.